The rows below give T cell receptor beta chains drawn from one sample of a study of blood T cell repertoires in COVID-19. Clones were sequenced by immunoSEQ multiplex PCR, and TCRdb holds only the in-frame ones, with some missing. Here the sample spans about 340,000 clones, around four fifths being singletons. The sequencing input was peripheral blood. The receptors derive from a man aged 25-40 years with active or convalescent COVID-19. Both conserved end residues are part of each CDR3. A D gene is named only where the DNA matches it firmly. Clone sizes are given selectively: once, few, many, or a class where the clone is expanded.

CDR3 protein: CASSLVKNTEAFF
CDR3 DNA: TGCGCCAGCAGCCTCGTAAAGAACACTGAAGCTTTCTTT
J gene: TRBJ1-1
clone size: NA
V gene: TRBV5-1
D gene: NA

CDR3 protein: CASGVGDNEKLFF
CDR3 DNA: TGTGCCTCCGGGGTGGGAGATAATGAAAAACTGTTTTTT
J gene: TRBJ1-4
clone size: NA
V gene: TRBV21-1
D gene: NA

CDR3 protein: CASSENRGSTDTQYF
CDR3 DNA: TGCGCCAGCAGCGAAAACAGGGGCAGCACAGATACGCAGTATTTT
J gene: TRBJ2-3
clone size: NA
V gene: TRBV5-1
D gene: TRBD1

CDR3 protein: CASSSRTSGSFRGETQYF
CDR3 DNA: TGTGCCAGCAGTTCAAGGACTAGCGGGAGCTTCAGGGGGGAGACCCAGTACTTC
J gene: TRBJ2-5
clone size: once
V gene: TRBV28
D gene: TRBD2

CDR3 protein: CASSLDGLAANEQFF
CDR3 DNA: TGTGCCAGCAGCTTAGATGGGCTAGCGGCCAATGAGCAGTTCTTC
J gene: TRBJ2-1
clone size: NA
V gene: TRBV11-3
D gene: TRBD2

CDR3 protein: CASSATTNYEQYF
CDR3 DNA: TGTGCCAGCAGCGCGACTACGAACTACGAGCAGTACTTC
J gene: TRBJ2-7
clone size: NA
V gene: TRBV9
D gene: NA

CDR3 protein: CASSLYLAGYTF
CDR3 DNA: TGTGCCAGCAGCTTGTACTTAGCGGGCTACACCTTC
J gene: TRBJ1-2
clone size: NA
V gene: TRBV5-6
D gene: NA

CDR3 protein: CASSSRSGGAFF
CDR3 DNA: TGTGCCAGCAGCTCCCGCTCCGGAGGGGCTTTCTTT
J gene: TRBJ1-1
clone size: NA
V gene: TRBV7-9
D gene: NA

CDR3 protein: CASSEARSGGTNQPQHF
CDR3 DNA: TGTGCCAGCAGTGAAGCTCGGTCAGGGGGCACCAATCAGCCCCAGCATTTT
J gene: TRBJ1-5
clone size: NA
V gene: TRBV2
D gene: TRBD1

CDR3 protein: CATSSGGAENEQFF
CDR3 DNA: TGTGCCACATCAAGCGGGGGGGCCGAAAATGAGCAGTTCTTC
J gene: TRBJ2-1
clone size: few
V gene: TRBV10-3
D gene: TRBD2

CDR3 protein: CASSSPQVRTVEAFF
CDR3 DNA: TGTGCCAGCAGTTCACCACAGGTGCGAACGGTTGAAGCTTTCTTT
J gene: TRBJ1-1
clone size: NA
V gene: TRBV2
D gene: NA

CDR3 protein: CASSLTGGLSSYNSPLHF
CDR3 DNA: TGCGCCAGCAGCTTGACAGGGGGCTTGAGCTCCTATAATTCACCCCTCCACTTT
J gene: TRBJ1-6
clone size: few
V gene: TRBV5-1
D gene: TRBD1

CDR3 protein: CASSMEGANQPQHF
CDR3 DNA: TGTGCCAGTAGTATGGAGGGGGCTAATCAGCCCCAGCATTTT
J gene: TRBJ1-5
clone size: NA
V gene: TRBV19
D gene: TRBD1

CDR3 protein: CASSQQGPGEGGTEAFF
CDR3 DNA: TGTGCCAGCAGCCAACAGGGGCCAGGGGAGGGTGGCACTGAAGCTTTCTTT
J gene: TRBJ1-1
clone size: NA
V gene: TRBV4-2
D gene: NA

CDR3 protein: CASSPGLSYEQYF
CDR3 DNA: TGTGCCAGCAGCCCGGGACTATCCTACGAGCAGTACTTC
J gene: TRBJ2-7
clone size: NA
V gene: TRBV7-3
D gene: TRBD2

CDR3 protein: CASSSHRGPYTDTQYF
CDR3 DNA: TGCGCCAGCAGCTCCCACAGGGGACCATACACAGATACGCAGTATTTT
J gene: TRBJ2-3
clone size: few
V gene: TRBV5-1
D gene: TRBD1

CDR3 protein: CASSETGLVTGELFF
CDR3 DNA: TGTGCCAGCAGTGAAACGGGACTAGTCACCGGGGAGCTGTTTTTT
J gene: TRBJ2-2
clone size: NA
V gene: TRBV6-1
D gene: TRBD2

CDR3 protein: CASSRDRVYNEQYF
CDR3 DNA: TGTGCCAGCAGTAGGGACAGGGTATACAACGAGCAGTACTTC
J gene: TRBJ2-7
clone size: NA
V gene: TRBV6-5
D gene: TRBD1

CDR3 protein: CSATYYTEAFF
CDR3 DNA: TGCAGCGCTACCTATTACACTGAAGCTTTCTTT
J gene: TRBJ1-1
clone size: NA
V gene: TRBV29-1
D gene: NA

CDR3 protein: CASRPGLLFSSYNEQFF
CDR3 DNA: TGTGCCAGCAGGCCGGGACTACTATTCTCCTCCTACAATGAGCAGTTCTTC
J gene: TRBJ2-1
clone size: once
V gene: TRBV5-8
D gene: TRBD2

CDR3 protein: CSASPASGETQYF
CDR3 DNA: TGCAGTGCTAGTCCGGCTAGCGGAGAGACCCAGTACTTC
J gene: TRBJ2-5
clone size: NA
V gene: TRBV20-1
D gene: TRBD2

CDR3 protein: CASSLFGLPYNEQFF
CDR3 DNA: TGCGCCAGCAGCCTCTTCGGACTACCCTACAATGAGCAGTTCTTC
J gene: TRBJ2-1
clone size: once
V gene: TRBV4-1
D gene: NA